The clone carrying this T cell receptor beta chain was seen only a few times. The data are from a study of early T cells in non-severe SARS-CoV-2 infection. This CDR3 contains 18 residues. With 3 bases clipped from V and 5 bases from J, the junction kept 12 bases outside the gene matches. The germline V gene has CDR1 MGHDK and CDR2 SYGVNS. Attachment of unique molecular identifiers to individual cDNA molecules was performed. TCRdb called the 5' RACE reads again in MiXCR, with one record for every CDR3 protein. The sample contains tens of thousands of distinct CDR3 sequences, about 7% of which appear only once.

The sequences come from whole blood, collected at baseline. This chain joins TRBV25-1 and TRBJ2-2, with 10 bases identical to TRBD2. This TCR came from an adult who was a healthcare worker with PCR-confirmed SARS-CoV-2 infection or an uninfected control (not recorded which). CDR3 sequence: CASSEPGASGRGTGELFF. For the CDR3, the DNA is TGTGCCAGCAGTGAGCCTGGGGCTAGCGGGAGAGGTACCGGGGAGCTGTTTTTT.